These 32 T cell receptor beta chains originate from one sample sequenced in a study of cytomegalovirus exposure and HLA in healthy donors. Generated by immunoSEQ multiplex PCR, the TCRdb table keeps only in-frame clones and is missing some. The sample has tens of thousands of clones; 95% to 98% are singletons. Sample: PBMCs. These receptors all stem from a young man in good health and CMV-seronegative.

This clone has just one count. The V and J genes are TRBV29-1 and TRBJ2-4; 7 bases align to TRBD2. The CDR3 extends over 17 amino acids. Trimming at V came to 3 bases and at J to 2 bases, leaving 13 bases not matched to a gene. In germline, CDR1 is SQVTM, CDR2 ANQGSEA. CDR3 amino acids: CSVEYSMAGVTKNIQYF. Written as DNA, the CDR3 is TGCAGCGTTGAGTACTCTATGGCGGGAGTAACCAAAAACATTCAGTACTTC.

V usage is TRBV6-5 and J usage is TRBJ1-3, with D possibly matching TRBD1 (5 bases). The CDR3 contains 15 residues. Deletions cut 0 bases from V and 3 bases from J, with 9 bases between. Germline CDR1 reads MNHEY; CDR2 reads SVGAGI. The DNA for the CDR3 is TGTGCCAGCAGTTACTCGGGGGGGGGTGGAAACACCATATATTTT. Protein sequence: CASSYSGGGGNTIYF.

DNA for the CDR3: TGTGCCAGCAGCCAATTACGCACCAGCGGGAGACGTAATGAGCAGTTCTTC. Amino acids: CASSQLRTSGRRNEQFF. The V and J genes are TRBV28 and TRBJ2-1; TRBD2 agrees at 8 bases. Germline-derived CDR1 and CDR2 are MDHEN and SYDVKM. The V segment lost 6 bases and the J segment 7 bases; nucleotides outside the gene matches: 17. The CDR3 runs to 17 residues.

The rearrangement links TRBV4-1 to TRBJ1-2, with 7 bases lining up with TRBD1. V was pared by 2 bases and J by 3 bases, with 6 bases of the junction left unmatched. The CDR3 sequence is 15 residues long. Germline loops: CDR1 MGHRA, CDR2 YSYEKL. The CDR3 nucleotides are TGCGCCAGCAGCCAACCTAGGACAGGAGACTATGGCTACACCTTC. This sequence encodes CASSQPRTGDYGYTF.

This chain uses TRBV30 with TRBJ1-2; no firm D call. This CDR3 is built from 14 residues. Trimming stripped 5 bases from V and 4 bases from J, with 17 bases between. CDR1 is GTSNPN, CDR2 SVGIG, per germline (reference sequence). The CDR3 DNA reads TGTGCCTGGGAATTGGTAGGAGGGCCCTATGGCTACACCTTC. Translation: CAWELVGGPYGYTF.

The chain couples TRBV6-4 to TRBJ1-5, with D possibly TRBD1 on 6 matching bases. Germline CDR1 and CDR2: MRHNA and SNTAGT. This CDR3 is 16 amino acids long. The V gene lost 0 bases and the J gene lost 3 bases, with 12 bases spanning the gap. CDR3 sequence reads: CASSDSSQGPNQPQHF. CDR3 DNA: TGTGCCAGCAGTGACTCGAGTCAGGGGCCCAATCAGCCCCAGCATTTT.

The genes are TRBV27 and TRBJ1-2; D gene uncertain. V was clipped by 7 bases and J by 4 bases, with 10 bases between them. This CDR3 is 12 amino acids long. Germline-derived CDR1 and CDR2 are MNHEY and SMNVEV (reference sequence). CDR3 bases: TGTGCCAGCAAAGGCCAGGCCTATGGCTACACCTTC. Protein product: CASKGQAYGYTF.

The rearrangement joins TRBV4-1 to TRBJ2-1; no definite D call. Germline-derived CDR1 and CDR2 are MGHRA and YSYEKL. CDR3 size: 14 residues. V was clipped by 0 bases and J by 8 bases, with 11 bases between them. CDR3 nucleotide sequence: TGCGCCAGCAGCCAAGATCCCCGGAGCCATGAGCAGTTCTTC. Translating gives CASSQDPRSHEQFF.

V is TRBV27 and J is TRBJ2-2; 9 bases agree with TRBD2. Per the germline V gene, CDR1 is MNHEY and CDR2 is SMNVEV (reference sequence). V was pared by 3 bases and J by 9 bases, with 8 bases of the junction left unmatched. This CDR3 is 15 amino acids long. The CDR3 protein is CASSLVAGGPRELFF. CDR3 nucleotide sequence: TGTGCCAGCAGTTTGGTGGCGGGAGGGCCCAGGGAGCTGTTTTTT.

Points on this clone: Sequence at one end of the junction differs from germline and may be a read error. The chain employs TRBV28 and TRBJ2-7; TRBD2 matches 14 bases. Germline-derived CDR1 and CDR2 are MDHEN and SYDVKM. The CDR3 extends over 12 amino acids. The CDR3 sequence is CASSSPGLAGVF. CDR3 DNA: TGTGCCAGCAGTTCCCCGGGACTAGCGGGAGTCTTC.

V gene TRBV28 combines with J gene TRBJ2-3; possible D gene TRBD2, 7 bases. The CDR3 covers 18 residues. CDR1 is MDHEN and CDR2 is SYDVKM in the germline V gene. V was shortened by 4 bases and J by 5 bases, with 25 bases between the two germline ends. CDR3 amino acids: CASSSPTNRVGRKDTQYF. The CDR3 DNA sequence: TGTGCCAGCAGTTCCCCCACCAACAGGGTCGGGAGGAAAGATACGCAGTATTTT. The whole variable domain, filled in from reference TRBV28 and TRBJ2-3, reads DVKVTQSSRYLVKRTGEKVFLECVQDMDHENMFWYRQDPGLGLRLIYFSYDVKMKEKGDIPEGYSVSREKKERFSLILESASTNQTSMYLCASSSPTNRVGRKDTQYFGPGTRLTVL.

V usage is TRBV5-6 and J usage is TRBJ1-3; D is uncertain. V was cut by 2 bases and J by 3 bases, with 12 bases left in between. This CDR3 spans 15 amino acids. Germline CDR1 reads SGHDT; CDR2 reads YYEEEE. CDR3 region: CASSLRPGGGNTIYF. DNA for the CDR3: TGTGCCAGCAGCTTACGTCCGGGAGGTGGAAACACCATATATTTT.

The J gene is TRBJ2-3, the V gene TRBV6-4; TRBD2 matches at 9 bases. The CDR3 has 14 residues. The junction had 4 bases not matched to a gene; V was cut back by 5 bases and J by 4 bases. CDR1 and CDR2 from the germline V gene are MRHNA and SNTAGT. Written as DNA, the CDR3 is TGTGCCAGCAGTAGTAGCGGGAGTCCAGATACGCAGTATTTT. Translation gives CASSSSGSPDTQYF.

This clone was counted a few times. The rearrangement uses TRBV11-2 and TRBJ2-2, with TRBD1 matching 10 bases. CDR3 size: 18 residues. The germline CDR1 and CDR2 sequences are SGHAT and FQNNGV. The ends lost 7 bases at V and 4 bases at J; junction bases unmatched: 15. As DNA, the CDR3 is TGTGCCAGCATCCTACTACTGACCCGGACAGGGGGCACCGGGGAGCTGTTTTTT. It specifies CASILLLTRTGGTGELFF.

The chain has TRBV28 and TRBJ2-1; TRBD2 might be the D (6 bases). Germline V gene sequence: CDR1 MDHEN, CDR2 SYDVKM. With 2 bases removed from V and 2 bases from J, the gap between germline ends came to 10 bases. CDR3 length equals 15 residues. CDR3 nucleotide sequence: TGTGCCAGCAGTTTAGAGGGAGGCGCCTACAATGAGCAGTTCTTC. Its translation is CASSLEGGAYNEQFF.

The V call is TRBV5-5, the J call TRBJ2-2; D perhaps matches TRBD2 (6 bases). Trimming took off 4 bases at V and 1 base at J, with 8 bases between the two ends. CDR1 is SGHKS and CDR2 is YYEKEE in the germline V gene (reference sequence). The CDR3 covers 14 residues. The CDR3 sequence is CASSGTLNTGELFF. CDR3 DNA: TGTGCCAGCAGCGGGACTCTGAACACCGGGGAGCTGTTTTTT.

The chain couples TRBV4-1 to TRBJ1-4; 8 nucleotides line up with TRBD1. Per the germline V gene, CDR1 is MGHRA and CDR2 is YSYEKL. CDR3 size: 15 residues. V gave up 5 bases and J gave up 13 bases; unmatched junction bases: 15. This CDR3 reads CASSSSGQGAEGLFF. The CDR3 region has the DNA TGCGCCAGCAGCTCAAGCGGTCAGGGGGCCGAAGGACTGTTTTTT.

The gene calls are TRBV28 and TRBJ2-3; weak D call: TRBD2 (5 bases). This CDR3 has 13 residues. Trimming shortened V by 3 bases and J by 3 bases, and 7 bases separated the two germline ends. Germline V gene data show CDR1 as MDHEN and CDR2 as SYDVKM. For the CDR3, the DNA is TGTGCCAGCAGTTTCGGGGAGACAGATACGCAGTATTTT. This translates into CASSFGETDTQYF.

Only one count was recorded for this clone. This sequence joins TRBV30 and TRBJ2-7, with a weak D call TRBD1 (5 bases). There are 13 residues in the CDR3. The ends were cut back, 1 base at V and 0 bases at J, with 7 bases in the middle. Germline CDR1 GTSNPN, CDR2 SVGIG (reference sequence). The CDR3 nucleotides read TGTGCCTGGAGTGGGGGCGTCTCCTACGAGCAGTACTTC. Its translation: CAWSGGVSYEQYF.

The gene calls are TRBV4-1 and TRBJ2-1; TRBD1 matches at 7 bases. The junction had 4 bases not matched to a gene; V was cut back by 6 bases and J by 2 bases. Germline V lookup: CDR1 MGHRA, CDR2 YSYEKL. This CDR3 comprises 14 residues. CDR3 residues: CASRETGTYNEQFF. The CDR3 DNA reads TGCGCCAGCAGAGAGACAGGGACCTACAATGAGCAGTTCTTC.

This chain links TRBV6-4 with TRBJ1-1; the match to TRBD1 covers 8 bases. Germline V gene data show CDR1 as MRHNA and CDR2 as SNTAGT. The CDR3 length is 11 residues. The V gene end was trimmed by 10 bases and the J gene end by 4 bases; junction bases not matched to a gene: 2. The CDR3, as DNA: TGTGCCAACAGGGGGGGCACTGAAGCTTTCTTT. Protein sequence: CANRGGTEAFF.

This clone was seen once. The V call is TRBV27, the J call TRBJ2-1; TRBD1 agrees at 9 bases. Germline CDR1 and CDR2: MNHEY and SMNVEV (reference sequence). Unmatched junction bases numbered 5, after V lost 3 bases and J lost 2 bases. The CDR3 sequence is 16 residues long. CDR3 nucleotides: TGTGCCAGCAGTTTTACCGGGACAGGGACCTACAATGAGCAGTTCTTC. Amino acids: CASSFTGTGTYNEQFF.

CDR3 residues: CASEPGFQETQYF. The CDR3 coding sequence is TGCGCCAGCGAACCCGGGTTCCAAGAGACCCAGTACTTC. This chain links TRBV5-1 with TRBJ2-5; no clear D gene. The CDR3 length is 13 residues. Germline V gene data show CDR1 as SGHRS and CDR2 as YFSETQ. With 7 bases removed from V and 1 base from J, the gap between germline ends came to 11 bases.

As DNA, the CDR3 is TGTGCCAGCAGTTTAACCTCAAAGGGGACCTACGAGCAGTACTTC. This codes for CASSLTSKGTYEQYF. This chain connects TRBV27 to TRBJ2-7, with a tentative D call TRBD1 (5 bases). V was pared by 2 bases and J by 2 bases, with 13 bases between. The CDR3 sequence is 15 residues long. CDR1 MNHEY and CDR2 SMNVEV come from the germline V gene (reference sequence).

V gene TRBV6-6 combines with J gene TRBJ1-2; TRBD1 aligns across 7 bases. Germline V gene sequence: CDR1 MNHNY, CDR2 SVGAGI (reference sequence). The CDR3 has 15 residues. V dropped 0 bases and J dropped 5; count of bases not matched to a gene: 6. CDR3 DNA sequence: TGTGCCAGCAGTTACTCGATAGGGACAGCTTATGGCTACACCTTC. Translation gives CASSYSIGTAYGYTF.

The chain couples TRBV5-1 to TRBJ2-1, with 7 positions matching TRBD1. The ends lost 4 bases at V and 0 bases at J; junction bases unmatched: 10. The germline V gene encodes CDR1 SGHRS and CDR2 YFSETQ. The CDR3 has 17 amino acids. The CDR3 sequence is CASSAKSTGSSYNEQFF. DNA of the CDR3: TGCGCCAGCAGCGCGAAGTCGACAGGGAGCTCCTACAATGAGCAGTTCTTC.

The V gene is TRBV7-2, the J gene TRBJ1-1, with 7 nucleotides matching TRBD1. V shed 8 bases, J shed 5 bases, and the junction held 11 bases outside the gene matches. Germline V gives CDR1 SGHTA, CDR2 FQGNSA. This CDR3 contains 14 residues. The CDR3 DNA follows: TGTGCCAGCCTCCGTTCAGGGGGGCATACTGAAGCTTTCTTT. It encodes CASLRSGGHTEAFF.

The chain is built from TRBV6-5 and TRBJ2-5; 7 bases match TRBD1. The CDR3 contains 13 residues. The germline gives CDR1 MNHEY, CDR2 SVGAGI. The V segment lost 6 bases and the J segment 3 bases; nucleotides outside the gene matches: 4. This CDR3 reads CASRRTGEETQYF. In nucleotides, the CDR3 is TGTGCCAGCAGGAGGACAGGAGAAGAGACCCAGTACTTC.

This rearrangement joins TRBV25-1 to TRBJ1-2; D gene ambiguous. Germline CDR1 is MGHDK and CDR2 is SYGVNS. V was shortened by 3 bases and J by 2 bases, with 7 bases between the two germline ends. The length of the CDR3 is 13 residues. CDR3 in amino acids: CASSDAGNYGYTF. For the CDR3, the DNA is TGTGCCAGCAGTGACGCCGGGAACTATGGCTACACCTTC.

The V call is TRBV11-2, the J call TRBJ1-3; no firm D call. V gave up 6 bases and J gave up 0 bases, with 6 bases separating them. There are 13 residues in the CDR3. CDR1 is SGHAT, CDR2 FQNNGV, per germline. CDR3 sequence reads: CASSQFSGNTIYF. DNA for the CDR3: TGTGCCAGCAGTCAATTCTCTGGAAACACCATATATTTT.

This chain joins TRBV9 and TRBJ2-2; D is perhaps TRBD1 (6 bases). The CDR3 runs to 15 residues. The germline V gene encodes CDR1 SGDLS and CDR2 YYNGEE. With 0 bases removed from V and 4 bases from J, the gap between germline ends came to 10 bases. The DNA for the CDR3 is TGTGCCAGCAGCGTAGCCGACAGGCCCACCGGGGAGCTGTTTTTT. Translating it yields CASSVADRPTGELFF.

The chain carries TRBV28 and TRBJ1-2, with no clear D. Trimming took off 3 bases at V and 4 bases at J, with 12 bases between the two ends. The CDR3 loop spans 14 amino acids. In germline, CDR1 is MDHEN, CDR2 SYDVKM. This chain's CDR3 is CASSFHRVGYGYTF. In nucleotides, the CDR3 is TGTGCCAGCAGTTTTCATCGGGTAGGCTATGGCTACACCTTC.